The 26 T cell receptor beta chains below all came from one sample that was sequenced in a study of long-term antiretroviral therapy in people with HIV. The libraries were made with immunoSEQ v3.0 at survey level. The table came from immunoSEQ multiplex PCR; TCRdb's copy has only in-frame clones and leaves some out. The sample contains about 24,000 clones, over 70% of which appear only once. The starting material was unsorted PBMCs, obtained 4.2 to 4.5 years after starting antiretroviral therapy. These receptors were taken from a young man with HIV.

This sequence joins TRBV19 and TRBJ1-5; possibly TRBD1 for D (5 bases). This CDR3 is 15 amino acids long. The V end lost 5 bases, the J end lost 7 bases, and 18 bases lay between the germline ends. Per germline, CDR1 LNHDA and CDR2 SQIVND (reference sequence). The CDR3 sequence is CASSPGDGAGQPQHF. The CDR3 DNA sequence: TGTGCCAGTAGTCCTGGGGACGGGGCGGGCCAGCCCCAGCATTTT.

This sequence joins TRBV7-9 and TRBJ2-7; D call uncertain. V was shortened by 5 bases and J by 1 base, with 3 bases between the two germline ends. The length of the CDR3 is 11 residues. Germline V gives CDR1 SEHNR, CDR2 FQNEAQ (reference sequence). CDR3: CASSPSYEQYF. The DNA for the CDR3 is TGTGCCAGCAGCCCGTCCTACGAGCAGTACTTC. Based on the CDR3 plus reference TRBV7-9 and TRBJ2-7, the full variable domain is DTGVSQNPRHKITKRGQNVTFRCDPISEHNRLYWYRQTLGQGPEFLTYFQNEAQLEKSRLLSDRFSAERPKGSFSTLEIQRTEQGDSAMYLCASSPSYEQYFGPGTRLTVT.

The DNA of the CDR3 is TGTGCCAGCAGCTTTCTAGGACAAGAGACCCAGTACTTC. Protein product: CASSFLGQETQYF. The chain employs TRBV7-9 and TRBJ2-5; unclear D gene. V shed 3 bases and J shed 2 bases, with 7 bases lying between them. CDR1 SEHNR and CDR2 FQNEAQ come from the germline V gene (reference sequence). There are 13 residues in the CDR3. The whole variable domain, remainder taken from reference TRBV7-9 and TRBJ2-5, is DTGVSQNPRHKITKRGQNVTFRCDPISEHNRLYWYRQTLGQGPEFLTYFQNEAQLEKSRLLSDRFSAERPKGSFSTLEIQRTEQGDSAMYLCASSFLGQETQYFGPGTRLLVL.

This chain uses TRBV5-4 with TRBJ2-3; D gene ambiguous. V was clipped by 3 bases and J by 0 bases, with 11 bases between them. CDR3 length: 15 residues. Germline-derived CDR1 and CDR2 are SGHNT and YYREEE (reference sequence). CDR3 region: CASSSNKGSTDTQYF. For the CDR3, the DNA is TGTGCCAGCAGCTCGAACAAGGGAAGCACAGATACGCAGTATTTT.

The chain carries TRBV5-4 and TRBJ2-7; 11 bases match TRBD2. Germline-derived CDR1 and CDR2 are SGHNT and YYREEE (reference sequence). This CDR3 comprises 16 residues. With V trimmed by 2 bases and J by 4 bases, 8 bases remained unmatched. The CDR3 loop is CASSFSTGTSGYEQYF. The CDR3 DNA reads as TGTGCCAGCAGCTTTTCGACCGGGACTAGCGGTTACGAGCAGTACTTC.

The rearrangement joins TRBV7-9 to TRBJ1-4; 8 bases line up with TRBD1. CDR1 and CDR2 (germline): SEHNR, FQNEAQ (reference sequence). This CDR3 spans 17 amino acids. The ends lost 1 base at V and 4 bases at J; junction bases unmatched: 8. The CDR3 spells CASSLVAGGYGNEKLFF. The DNA for the CDR3 is TGTGCCAGCAGCTTAGTGGCAGGGGGCTATGGTAATGAAAAACTGTTTTTT.

The V and J genes are TRBV6-1 and TRBJ2-7, with 9 positions matching TRBD2. From germline, CDR1 is MNHNS and CDR2 SASEGT. The J segment lost 3 bases and the V segment lost 4 bases, leaving 1 base of the junction unmatched. The CDR3 runs 13 residues. This CDR3 is CASSGLAVYEQYF. In DNA, the CDR3 is TGTGCCAGCAGTGGACTAGCGGTCTACGAGCAGTACTTC.

This rearrangement joins TRBV7-3 to TRBJ2-3, with 7 bases that match TRBD2. The CDR3 contains 16 residues. Germline V gene lookup returns CDR1 SGHTA and CDR2 FQGTGA. Germline trimming cut 5 bases from V and 6 bases from J; bases unmatched to any gene: 14. The CDR3 DNA reads TGTGCCAGCAGCCTGCTGGGCGGGGGAAGACTGGATACGCAGTATTTT. Translation gives CASSLLGGGRLDTQYF.

J is TRBJ1-2 and V is TRBV6-5, with D unclear. V was cut by 5 bases and J by 0 bases, with 13 bases left in between. This CDR3 comprises 15 residues. Germline V gives CDR1 MNHEY, CDR2 SVGAGI. The CDR3 DNA is TGTGCCAGCAGTCCCGTTAGGGCAACTAACTATGGCTACACCTTC. This encodes CASSPVRATNYGYTF.

This clone was observed a handful of times. The V call is TRBV27, the J call TRBJ2-3; 8 positions match TRBD1. The CDR3 spans 17 residues. The trim removed 5 bases at V and 1 base at J, leaving 11 bases unmatched. Germline assignment: CDR1 MNHEY and CDR2 SMNVEV (reference sequence). CDR3 region: CASSGQGLGNRTDTQYF. Here the CDR3 DNA reads TGTGCCAGCAGTGGACAGGGACTTGGAAACCGCACAGATACGCAGTATTTT.

The chain combines TRBV14 with TRBJ2-3, with a tentative D call TRBD2 (5 bases). V was pared by 0 bases and J by 1 base, with 14 bases between. CDR3 length: 17 residues. CDR1 and CDR2 from the germline V gene are SGHDN and FVKESK. The CDR3 protein is CASSQDPVAIRTDTQYF. CDR3 nucleotide sequence: TGTGCCAGCAGCCAAGATCCGGTAGCGATCCGCACAGATACGCAGTATTTT. Full variable domain (rest looked up from reference TRBV14 and TRBJ2-3): EAGVTQFPSHSVIEKGQTVTLRCDPISGHDNLYWYRRVMGKEIKFLLHFVKESKQDESGMPNNRFLAERTGGTYSTLKVQPAELEDSGVYFCASSQDPVAIRTDTQYFGPGTRLTVL.

The V gene is TRBV29-1, the J gene TRBJ1-2, with 7 bases that match TRBD1. The CDR3 is made up of 14 amino acids. Per germline, CDR1 SQVTM and CDR2 ANQGSEA. The ends lost 2 bases at V and 12 bases at J; junction bases unmatched: 15. The CDR3 DNA follows: TGCAGCGTTGAAAGCCACGTCAGGGGGATAGACCACACCTTC. It encodes CSVESHVRGIDHTF. Drawing the rest from reference TRBV29-1 and TRBJ1-2, the complete variable domain is SAVISQKPSRDICQRGTSLTIQCQVDSQVTMMFWYRQQPGQSLTLIATANQGSEATYESGFVIDKFPISRPNLTFSTLTVSNMSPEDSSIYLCSVESHVRGIDHTFGSGTRLTVV.

V and J are TRBV20-1 and TRBJ1-2; 7 bases line up with TRBD1. V was clipped by 5 bases and J by 5 bases; unmatched bases: 2. Germline CDR1 reads DFQATT; CDR2 reads SNEGSKA (reference sequence). The CDR3 sequence is 11 residues long. CDR3 loop: CSAGTVYGYTF. The CDR3 coding sequence is TGCAGTGCTGGGACAGTGTATGGCTACACCTTC.

CDR3 nucleotide sequence: TGTGCCAGCAGCTCGGACAGACCATACGAGCAGTACTTC. Translation gives CASSSDRPYEQYF. The rearrangement uses TRBV5-5 and TRBJ2-7, with D possibly being TRBD1 (6 bases). The CDR3 runs 13 residues. Germline V lookup: CDR1 SGHKS, CDR2 YYEKEE (reference sequence). The V gene lost 3 bases and the J gene lost 4 bases, with 11 bases spanning the gap.

CDR3 DNA sequence: TGTGCCAGCAGTTACCAAGGCGGTTCCTACAATGAGCAGTTCTTC. Protein: CASSYQGGSYNEQFF. The chain couples TRBV6-6 to TRBJ2-1; D not certain. This CDR3 has 15 residues. CDR1 is MNHNY, CDR2 SVGAGI, per germline (reference sequence). Trimming took 2 bases from V and 1 from J, leaving 9 bases between them.

The CDR3 DNA sequence: TGTGCCAGCAGTCTTTACTCCTCCTACAATGAGCAGTTCTTC. As protein: CASSLYSSYNEQFF. The genes are TRBV7-8 and TRBJ2-1; D is ambiguous. V shed 6 bases and J shed 0 bases, with 9 bases lying between them. Germline lookup yields CDR1 SGHVS and CDR2 FQNEAQ. The CDR3 is 14 amino acids.

V is TRBV5-4 and J is TRBJ2-4; D not resolved. CDR1 and CDR2 from the germline V gene are SGHNT and YYREEE (reference sequence). Trimming removed 4 bases from V and 0 bases from J, with 11 bases in between. The CDR3 has 15 residues. The DNA of the CDR3 is TGTGCCAGCAGCACCGACCACTTAGCCAAAAACATTCAGTACTTC. Translation gives CASSTDHLAKNIQYF. Using reference TRBV5-4 and TRBJ2-4 for the parts outside the CDR3, the full variable domain is ETGVTQSPTHLIKTRGQQVTLRCSSQSGHNTVSWYQQALGQGPQFIFQYYREEENGRGNFPPRFSGLQFPNYSSELNVNALELDDSALYLCASSTDHLAKNIQYFGAGTRLSVL.

This clone was seen a handful of times. The chain combines TRBV6-6 with TRBJ1-6; D is undetermined. Trimming took 2 bases from V and 2 from J, leaving 7 bases between them. This CDR3 is built from 15 residues. Germline-derived CDR1 and CDR2 are MNHNY and SVGAGI (reference sequence). CDR3 DNA: TGTGCCAGCAGTTACGACGCTGCCTATAATTCACCCCTCCACTTT. This sequence encodes CASSYDAAYNSPLHF.

The chain joins TRBV2 to TRBJ1-2, with a tentative D call TRBD1 (6 bases). The CDR3 is made up of 15 amino acids. V was trimmed by 1 base and J by 4 bases, leaving 13 bases between them. The germline gives CDR1 SNHLY, CDR2 FYNNEI. CDR3: CASSEDRVYSYGYTF. The DNA for the CDR3 is TGTGCCAGCAGTGAAGACAGGGTTTATTCCTATGGCTACACCTTC.

V and J are TRBV28 and TRBJ2-7; the match to TRBD1 covers 8 bases. The V segment lost 2 bases and the J segment 6 bases; nucleotides outside the gene matches: 9. The CDR3 has 15 residues. CDR1 MDHEN and CDR2 SYDVKM come from the germline V gene. CDR3 sequence: CASSLADMTGVEQYF. In nucleotides, the CDR3 is TGTGCCAGCAGTTTAGCGGACATGACAGGGGTCGAGCAGTACTTC.

The rearrangement uses TRBV5-1 and TRBJ2-1, with a tentative D call TRBD1 (5 bases). The germline V gene has CDR1 SGHRS and CDR2 YFSETQ. This CDR3 has 14 residues. V lost 3 bases to trimming and J lost 0 bases, with 7 bases between them. The CDR3 nucleotides are TGCGCCAGCAGCTGGGGCCACTCCTACAATGAGCAGTTCTTC. This sequence encodes CASSWGHSYNEQFF.

The chain has TRBV30 and TRBJ2-7; 8 nucleotides align to TRBD1. This CDR3 is 14 amino acids long. Germline V lookup: CDR1 GTSNPN, CDR2 SVGIG (reference sequence). Trimming cost V 1 base and J 2 bases; bases outside gene matches: 4. The CDR3 protein is CAWSAGGKAYEQYF. In DNA, the CDR3 is TGTGCCTGGAGTGCAGGGGGCAAAGCCTACGAGCAGTACTTC.

V gene TRBV13 combines with J gene TRBJ2-7; the D gene is possibly TRBD1 (5 bases). Germline lookup yields CDR1 PRHDT and CDR2 FYEKMQ (reference sequence). The germline V and J ends were trimmed by 5 bases and 5 bases, with 16 bases remaining between them. The length of the CDR3 is 14 residues. This CDR3 reads CASSRSGSVHEQYF. The CDR3 bases are TGTGCCAGCAGCCGGTCAGGGTCCGTACACGAGCAGTACTTC.

The chain carries TRBV4-1 and TRBJ2-2; D is ambiguous. V was cut by 7 bases and J by 7 bases, with 10 bases left in between. Germline assignment: CDR1 MGHRA and CDR2 YSYEKL. This CDR3 has 12 amino acids. CDR3 in amino acids: CASNLGVGELFF. The CDR3 coding sequence is TGCGCCAGCAATTTGGGCGTCGGGGAGCTGTTTTTT.

The rearrangement links TRBV2 to TRBJ2-1; 7 bases are a match to TRBD2. Germline CDR1 and CDR2: SNHLY and FYNNEI. This CDR3 contains 18 residues. Germline trimming cut 4 bases from V and 4 bases from J; bases unmatched to any gene: 16. CDR3 nucleotide sequence: TGTGCCAGCAGTGTCCCCTCGTTTGGGGGAGGGAAATACAATGAGCAGTTCTTC. This translates into CASSVPSFGGGKYNEQFF.

For this clone: This sample includes further DNA sequences coding for the same CDR3. The chain recombines TRBV7-9 with TRBJ2-2; D gene ambiguous. The CDR3 sequence is 15 residues long. Trimming removed 2 bases at V and 6 bases at J, with 13 bases between. CDR1 is SEHNR and CDR2 is FQNEAQ in the germline V gene (reference sequence). The CDR3 DNA follows: TGTGCCAGCAGCTTAACGGCGCAAGGACCCGGGGAGCTGTTTTTT. Its protein product is CASSLTAQGPGELFF.